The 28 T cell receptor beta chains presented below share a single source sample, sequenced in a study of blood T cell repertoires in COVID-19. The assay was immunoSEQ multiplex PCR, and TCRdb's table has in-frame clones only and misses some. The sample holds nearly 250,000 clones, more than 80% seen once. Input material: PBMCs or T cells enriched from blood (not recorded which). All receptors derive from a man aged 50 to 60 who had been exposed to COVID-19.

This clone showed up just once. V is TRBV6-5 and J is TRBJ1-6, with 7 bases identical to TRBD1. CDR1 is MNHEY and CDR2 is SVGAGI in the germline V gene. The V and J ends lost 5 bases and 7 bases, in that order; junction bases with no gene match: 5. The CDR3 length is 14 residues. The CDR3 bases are TGTGCCAGCAGTCCTGACAGGGTGAATTCACCCCTCCACTTT. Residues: CASSPDRVNSPLHF.

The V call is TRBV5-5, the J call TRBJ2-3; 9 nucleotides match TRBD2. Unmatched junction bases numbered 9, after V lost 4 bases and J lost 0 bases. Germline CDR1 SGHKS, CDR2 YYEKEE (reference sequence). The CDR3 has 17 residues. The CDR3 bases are TGTGCCAGCAGCCACCCTAGCGGGATTACTAGCACAGATACGCAGTATTTT. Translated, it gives CASSHPSGITSTDTQYF.

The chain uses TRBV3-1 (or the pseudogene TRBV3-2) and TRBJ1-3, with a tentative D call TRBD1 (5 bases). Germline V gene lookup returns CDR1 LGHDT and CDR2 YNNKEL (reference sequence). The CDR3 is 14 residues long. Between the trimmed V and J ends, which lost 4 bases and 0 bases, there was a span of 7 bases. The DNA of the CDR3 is TGTGCCAGCAGCCGAGGACACTCTGGAAACACCATATATTTT. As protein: CASSRGHSGNTIYF.

The CDR3 DNA reads TGTGCCAGCAGCTCTCCGACTAGCGGGAGTGTGTACGAGCAGTACGTC. It specifies CASSSPTSGSVYEQYV. The chain joins TRBV7-2 to TRBJ2-7; TRBD2 matches 12 bases. The length of the CDR3 is 16 residues. The ends lost 4 bases at V and 4 bases at J; junction bases unmatched: 8. Germline V gene data show CDR1 as SGHTA and CDR2 as FQGNSA.

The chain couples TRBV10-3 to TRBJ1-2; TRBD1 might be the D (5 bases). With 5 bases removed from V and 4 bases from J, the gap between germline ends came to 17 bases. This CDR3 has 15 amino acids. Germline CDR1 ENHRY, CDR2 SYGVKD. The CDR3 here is CAISNDRAGGYGYTF. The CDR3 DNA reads TGTGCCATCAGTAACGACAGAGCCGGCGGCTATGGCTACACCTTC.

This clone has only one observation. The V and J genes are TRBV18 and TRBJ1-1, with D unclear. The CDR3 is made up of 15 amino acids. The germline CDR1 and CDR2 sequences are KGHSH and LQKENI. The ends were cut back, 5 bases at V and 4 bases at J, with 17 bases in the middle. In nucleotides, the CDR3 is TGTGCCAGCTCAACCGCGGGAGGGCTGGGCACTGAAGCTTTCTTT. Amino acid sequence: CASSTAGGLGTEAFF.

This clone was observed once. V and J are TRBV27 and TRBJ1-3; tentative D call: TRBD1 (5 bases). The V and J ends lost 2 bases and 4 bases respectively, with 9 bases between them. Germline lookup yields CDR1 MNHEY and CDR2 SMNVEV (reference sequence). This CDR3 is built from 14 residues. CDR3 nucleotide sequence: TGTGCCAGCAGTTTAAAGGGGTCCGGAAACACCATATATTTT. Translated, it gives CASSLKGSGNTIYF.

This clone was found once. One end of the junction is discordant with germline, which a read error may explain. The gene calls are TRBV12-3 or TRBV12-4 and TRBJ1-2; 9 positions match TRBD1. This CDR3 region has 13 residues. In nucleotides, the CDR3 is TGTGCCAGCAGTTTCGGCACAGGGGGCGAGTCCCGCTGG. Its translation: CASSFGTGGESRW.

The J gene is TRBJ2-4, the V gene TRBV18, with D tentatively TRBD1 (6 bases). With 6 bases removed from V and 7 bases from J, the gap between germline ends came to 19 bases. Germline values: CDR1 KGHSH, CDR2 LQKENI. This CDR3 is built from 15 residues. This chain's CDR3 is CASSPQQGSRNIQYF. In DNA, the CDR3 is TGTGCCAGCTCGCCTCAACAGGGCTCGAGGAACATTCAGTACTTC.

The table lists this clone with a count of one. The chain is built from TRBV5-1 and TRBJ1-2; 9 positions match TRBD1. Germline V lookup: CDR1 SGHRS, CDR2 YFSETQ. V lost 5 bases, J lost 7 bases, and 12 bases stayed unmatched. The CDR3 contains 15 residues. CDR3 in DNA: TGCGCCAGCAGACCGGGACAGGGTAAATCGTTTGGCTACACCTTC. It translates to CASRPGQGKSFGYTF.

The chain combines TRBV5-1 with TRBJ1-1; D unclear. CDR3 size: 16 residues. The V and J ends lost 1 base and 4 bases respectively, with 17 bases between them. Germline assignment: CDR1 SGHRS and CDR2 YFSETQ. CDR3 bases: TGCGCCAGCAGCTTGAGGCCAGGTACAATGGGCACTGAAGCTTTCTTT. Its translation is CASSLRPGTMGTEAFF.

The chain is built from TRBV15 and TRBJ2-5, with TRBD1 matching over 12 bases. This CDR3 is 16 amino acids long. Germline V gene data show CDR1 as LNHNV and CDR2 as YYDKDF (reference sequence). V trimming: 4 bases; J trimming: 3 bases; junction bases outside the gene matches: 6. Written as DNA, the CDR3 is TGTGCCACCAGCACCCTTGGGACAGGGGGCGAAGAGACCCAGTACTTC. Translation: CATSTLGTGGEETQYF.

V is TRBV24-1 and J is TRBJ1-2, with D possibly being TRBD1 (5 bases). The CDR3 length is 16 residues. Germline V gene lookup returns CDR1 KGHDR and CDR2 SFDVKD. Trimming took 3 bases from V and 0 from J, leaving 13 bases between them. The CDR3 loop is CATSDLRGSPNYGYTF. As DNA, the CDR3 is TGTGCCACCAGTGATCTAAGGGGCAGCCCTAACTATGGCTACACCTTC.

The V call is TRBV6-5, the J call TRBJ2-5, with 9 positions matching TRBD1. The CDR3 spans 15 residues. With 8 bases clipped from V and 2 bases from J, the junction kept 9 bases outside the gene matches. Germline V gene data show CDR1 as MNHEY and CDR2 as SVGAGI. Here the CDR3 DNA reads TGTGCCAGCGGCCCCGGGACAGGGTTGCAAGAGACCCAGTACTTC. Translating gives CASGPGTGLQETQYF.

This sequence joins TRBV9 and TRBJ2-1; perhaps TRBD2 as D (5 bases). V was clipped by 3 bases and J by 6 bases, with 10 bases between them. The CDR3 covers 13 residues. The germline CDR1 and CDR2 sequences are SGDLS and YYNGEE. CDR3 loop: CASSGRWGNEQFF. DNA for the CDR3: TGTGCCAGCAGCGGGAGGTGGGGCAATGAGCAGTTCTTC. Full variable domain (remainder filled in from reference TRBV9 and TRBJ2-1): DSGVTQTPKHLITATGQRVTLRCSPRSGDLSVYWYQQSLDQGLQFLIQYYNGEERAKGNILERFSAQQFPDLHSELNLSSLELGDSALYFCASSGRWGNEQFFGPGTRLTVL.

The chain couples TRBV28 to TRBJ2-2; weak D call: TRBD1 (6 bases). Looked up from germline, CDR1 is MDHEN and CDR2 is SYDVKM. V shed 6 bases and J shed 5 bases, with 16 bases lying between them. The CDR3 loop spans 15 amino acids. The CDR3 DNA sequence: TGTGCCAGCAGACTACCGGGACACGCGACCGGGGAGCTGTTTTTT. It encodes CASRLPGHATGELFF.

CDR3 protein: CASSKTGGANRELFF. CDR3 DNA sequence: TGTGCCAGCAGTAAGACAGGGGGCGCGAACAGGGAGCTGTTTTTT. This rearrangement joins TRBV6-5 to TRBJ2-2, with 10 positions matching TRBD1. Germline trimming cut 5 bases from V and 9 bases from J; bases unmatched to any gene: 9. Germline values: CDR1 MNHEY, CDR2 SVGAGI. CDR3 length: 15 amino acids.

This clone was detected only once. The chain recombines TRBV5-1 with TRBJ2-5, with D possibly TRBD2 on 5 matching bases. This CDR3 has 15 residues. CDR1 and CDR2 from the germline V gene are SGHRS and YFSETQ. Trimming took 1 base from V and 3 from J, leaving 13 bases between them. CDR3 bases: TGCGCCAGCAGCTTGCCTAGCCAAAGAAAAGAGACCCAGTACTTC. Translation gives CASSLPSQRKETQYF. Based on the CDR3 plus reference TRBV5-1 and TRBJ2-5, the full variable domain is KAGVTQTPRYLIKTRGQQVTLSCSPISGHRSVSWYQQTPGQGLQFLFEYFSETQRNKGNFPGRFSGRQFSNSRSEMNVSTLELGDSALYLCASSLPSQRKETQYFGPGTRLLVL.

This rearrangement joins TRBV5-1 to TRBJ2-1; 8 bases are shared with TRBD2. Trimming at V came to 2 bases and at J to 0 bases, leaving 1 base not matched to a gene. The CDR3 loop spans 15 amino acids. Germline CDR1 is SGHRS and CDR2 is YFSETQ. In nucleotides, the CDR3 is TGCGCCAGCAGCTTACTAGCGGCCTCCTACAATGAGCAGTTCTTC. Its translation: CASSLLAASYNEQFF.

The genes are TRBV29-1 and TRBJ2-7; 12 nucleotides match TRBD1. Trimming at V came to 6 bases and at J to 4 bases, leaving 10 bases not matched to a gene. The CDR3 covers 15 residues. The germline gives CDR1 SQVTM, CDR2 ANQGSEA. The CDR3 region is CSVLSGTGGAYEQYF. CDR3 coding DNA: TGCAGCGTCCTCAGTGGGACAGGGGGCGCGTACGAGCAGTACTTC.

DNA of the CDR3: TGTGCCTGGGTGGGGGACAGGAAAGAATCCTACAATGAGCAGTTCTTC. This translates into CAWVGDRKESYNEQFF. The genes are TRBV30 and TRBJ2-1; TRBD1 matches at 8 bases. After removal of 5 bases from V and 1 base from J, the junction contained 10 bases not matched to a gene. The CDR3 contains 16 residues. The V gene's germline CDR1 is GTSNPN and CDR2 SVGIG (reference sequence).

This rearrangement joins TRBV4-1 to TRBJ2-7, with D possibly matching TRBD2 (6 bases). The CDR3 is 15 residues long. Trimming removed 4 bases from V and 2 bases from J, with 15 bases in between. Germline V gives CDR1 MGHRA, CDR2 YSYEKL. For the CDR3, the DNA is TGCGCCAGCAGCCTAACTCGGGGCGGGGCCTACGAGCAGTACTTC. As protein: CASSLTRGGAYEQYF.

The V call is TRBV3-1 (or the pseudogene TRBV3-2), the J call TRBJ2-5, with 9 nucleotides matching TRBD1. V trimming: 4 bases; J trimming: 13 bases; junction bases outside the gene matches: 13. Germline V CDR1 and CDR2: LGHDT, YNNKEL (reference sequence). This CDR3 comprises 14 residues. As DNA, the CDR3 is TGTGCCAGCAGCCCTCACCACCAACGACAGGGGGTGTACTTC. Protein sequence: CASSPHHQRQGVYF.

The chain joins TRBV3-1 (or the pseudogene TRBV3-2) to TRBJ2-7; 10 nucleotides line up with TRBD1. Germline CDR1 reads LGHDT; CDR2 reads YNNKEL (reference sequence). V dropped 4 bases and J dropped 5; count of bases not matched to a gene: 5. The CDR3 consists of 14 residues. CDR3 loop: CASSLGQGGDEQYV. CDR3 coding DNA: TGTGCCAGCAGCCTCGGACAGGGGGGGGACGAGCAGTACGTC.

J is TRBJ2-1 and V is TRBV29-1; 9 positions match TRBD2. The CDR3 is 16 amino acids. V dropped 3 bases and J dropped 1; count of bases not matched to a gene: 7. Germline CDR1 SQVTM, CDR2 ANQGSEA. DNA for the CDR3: TGCAGCGTTGAGGGTAGCGGGAGTTGGTCCTACAATGAGCAGTTCTTC. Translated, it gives CSVEGSGSWSYNEQFF.

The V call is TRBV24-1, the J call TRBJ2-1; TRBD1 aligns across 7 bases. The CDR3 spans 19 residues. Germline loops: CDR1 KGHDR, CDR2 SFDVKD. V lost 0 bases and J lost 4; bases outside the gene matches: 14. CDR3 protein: CATSDLRIHWGQPYNEQFF. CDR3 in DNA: TGTGCCACCAGTGATTTGCGTATTCATTGGGGACAGCCATACAATGAGCAGTTCTTC.

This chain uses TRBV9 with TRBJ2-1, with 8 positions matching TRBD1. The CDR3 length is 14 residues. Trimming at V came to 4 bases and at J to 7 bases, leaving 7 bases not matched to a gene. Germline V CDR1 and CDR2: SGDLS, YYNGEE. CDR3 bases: TGTGCCAGCAGCTCCCGGACAGGGTGGAATGAGCAGTTCTTC. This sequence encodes CASSSRTGWNEQFF.

This CDR3 is CASSFRDRDEKLFF. DNA for the CDR3: TGCGCCAGCAGCTTCCGGGACAGGGATGAAAAACTGTTTTTT. V is TRBV5-1 and J is TRBJ1-4; 9 bases are shared with TRBD1. The germline V gene has CDR1 SGHRS and CDR2 YFSETQ. The CDR3 has 14 amino acids. The J segment lost 6 bases and the V segment lost 2 bases, leaving 2 bases of the junction unmatched. The variable domain in full, with the rest retrieved from reference TRBV5-1 and TRBJ1-4, is KAGVTQTPRYLIKTRGQQVTLSCSPISGHRSVSWYQQTPGQGLQFLFEYFSETQRNKGNFPGRFSGRQFSNSRSEMNVSTLELGDSALYLCASSFRDRDEKLFFGSGTQLSVL.